Presented here are 10 T cell receptor beta chains from one specimen sequenced in a study of T cell changes during pregnancy in multiple sclerosis. Profiling relied on immunoSEQ multiplex PCR, and the TCRdb table lists in-frame clones only, not all of them. This sample has about 31,000 clones, with about 93% found just once. The sample was CD4+ T cells from peripheral blood mononuclear cells, taken in the second trimester of pregnancy. These receptors originate from a female donor with multiple sclerosis, enrolled in a pregnancy study.

The CDR3 region is CASSPPHGQGVHYGYTF. The CDR3 DNA follows: TGTGCCAGCTCACCACCTCACGGACAGGGGGTCCACTATGGCTACACCTTC. The V call is TRBV18, the J call TRBJ1-2, with TRBD1 matching 10 bases. Germline V gene lookup returns CDR1 KGHSH and CDR2 LQKENI. The CDR3 runs to 17 residues. V was clipped by 0 bases and J by 3 bases; unmatched bases: 7.

This sequence joins TRBV6-1 and TRBJ2-1; 10 bases agree with TRBD2. Germline CDR1 and CDR2: MNHNS and SASEGT. There are 15 residues in the CDR3. V lost 5 bases to trimming and J lost 4 bases; unmatched junction nucleotides: 5. Here the CDR3 DNA reads TGTGCCAGCAGTAAGAGGACTAGCGGATACAATGAGCAGTTCTTC. Residues: CASSKRTSGYNEQFF.

The V gene is TRBV5-1, the J gene TRBJ2-1, with D maybe TRBD2 (6 bases). The V end was cut by 4 bases, the J end by 0 bases, with 11 bases between. This CDR3 is built from 15 residues. The germline CDR1 and CDR2 sequences are SGHRS and YFSETQ. The CDR3 is CASSKASDSYNEQFF. The CDR3 DNA follows: TGCGCCAGCAGCAAAGCTAGCGACTCCTACAATGAGCAGTTCTTC.

The CDR3 is CASSSERGTNTEAFF. Here the CDR3 DNA reads TGTGCCAGCAGCTCGGAAAGGGGGACGAACACTGAAGCTTTCTTT. The chain couples TRBV5-4 to TRBJ1-1; D is possibly TRBD1 (6 bases). V was shortened by 3 bases and J by 1 base, with 13 bases between the two germline ends. Germline CDR1 SGHNT, CDR2 YYREEE (reference sequence). The CDR3 runs 15 residues.

The rearrangement uses TRBV4-1 and TRBJ1-3; TRBD1 matches at 7 bases. Germline V gene sequence: CDR1 MGHRA, CDR2 YSYEKL. CDR3 length: 15 residues. V was clipped by 8 bases and J by 1 base; unmatched bases: 8. CDR3: CASQFTGESGNTIYF. The DNA for the CDR3 is TGCGCCAGCCAATTTACAGGGGAGTCTGGAAACACCATATATTTT.

The chain links TRBV7-6 to TRBJ2-2, with TRBD2 as a possible D gene (6 bases). V lost 0 bases and J lost 4, with 12 bases in between. The germline V gene has CDR1 SGHVS and CDR2 FNYEAQ. The CDR3 extends over 16 amino acids. The CDR3 DNA reads TGTGCCAGCAGCTTAGCGGGGGGAGTAGTCACCGGGGAGCTGTTTTTT. This encodes CASSLAGGVVTGELFF.

The genes are TRBV6-1 and TRBJ2-5, with a tentative D call TRBD1 (6 bases). The V end lost 3 bases, the J end lost 5 bases, and 25 bases lay between the germline ends. CDR1 and CDR2 from the germline V gene are MNHNS and SASEGT. The CDR3 loop spans 18 amino acids. This CDR3 is CASSDGRKQGRPGETQYF. The CDR3 coding sequence is TGTGCCAGCAGTGATGGGAGAAAACAGGGACGTCCGGGGGAGACCCAGTACTTC.

CDR3 sequence reads: CAWTRDRGYEQYF. CDR3 in DNA: TGTGCCTGGACCCGGGACAGGGGTTACGAGCAGTACTTC. The V gene is TRBV30, the J gene TRBJ2-7; TRBD1 matches at 10 bases. Germline trimming cut 4 bases from V and 4 bases from J; bases unmatched to any gene: 4. From germline, CDR1 is GTSNPN and CDR2 SVGIG (reference sequence). The CDR3 loop spans 13 amino acids.

This chain links TRBV18 with TRBJ2-5; D is perhaps TRBD2 (6 bases). CDR3 length: 14 residues. The V end was cut by 1 base, the J end by 5 bases, with 11 bases between. Germline CDR1 and CDR2: KGHSH and LQKENI. The CDR3 loop is CASSPRRRAETQYF. The DNA for the CDR3 is TGTGCCAGCTCACCACGGCGGAGGGCTGAGACCCAGTACTTC.

As DNA, the CDR3 is TGTGCCAGCAGCTTAGGGCCCCCCGACAGAGGTTTGGGGCAGCCCCAGCATTTT. Translated: CASSLGPPDRGLGQPQHF. The J gene is TRBJ1-5, the V gene TRBV11-2; D is possibly TRBD1 (5 bases). With 1 base removed from V and 7 bases from J, the gap between germline ends came to 23 bases. Per germline, CDR1 SGHAT and CDR2 FQNNGV. The CDR3 spans 18 residues.